The T cell receptor (beta chain) described here comes from a study of cytomegalovirus exposure and HLA in healthy donors. Researchers ran the PCR with 60 Vbeta and 13 Jbeta primers. The protocol was immunoSEQ multiplex PCR, while the TCRdb copy is restricted to in-frame clones and leaves out a portion. Of 55,000 to 70,000 clones in the sample, 80% were seen once. Germline V gives CDR1 MNHEY, CDR2 SVGAGI. The CDR3 is 14 residues long. V gave up 6 bases and J gave up 4 bases; unmatched junction bases: 7. The TCR comes from a male donor in good health and CMV-seronegative. V is TRBV6-5 and J is TRBJ1-2, with 8 positions matching TRBD1. Sequenced input: PBMCs. CDR3 sequence: CASRPGQDIYGYTF. The CDR3 DNA sequence: TGTGCCAGCAGGCCGGGACAGGACATCTATGGCTACACCTTC.